The table lists the clone carrying this T cell receptor beta chain with a few counts. The method was immunoSEQ multiplex PCR; TCRdb's version includes in-frame clones alone and lacks a portion of them. This sample shows 20,000 to 30,000 clones and no singletons; approximately 4.8% rests with the ten largest. This specimen belongs to a study of T cells after posttransplantation cyclophosphamide. Sequenced input: PBMCs. This sequence originates from a woman aged 45-60 years in good health, CMV-negative, and a related stem cell transplant donor.

The CDR3 bases are TGTGCCAGCAGCCAAGGGCTGGGCCTAGCGGGGGGAGGTGGGGAGACCCAGTACTTC. Translated: CASSQGLGLAGGGGETQYF. The V and J genes are TRBV4-2 and TRBJ2-5, with TRBD2 matching over 11 bases. With V trimmed by 1 base and J by 5 bases, 15 bases remained unmatched. The germline gives CDR1 LGHNA, CDR2 YNFKEQ. The CDR3 spans 19 residues.